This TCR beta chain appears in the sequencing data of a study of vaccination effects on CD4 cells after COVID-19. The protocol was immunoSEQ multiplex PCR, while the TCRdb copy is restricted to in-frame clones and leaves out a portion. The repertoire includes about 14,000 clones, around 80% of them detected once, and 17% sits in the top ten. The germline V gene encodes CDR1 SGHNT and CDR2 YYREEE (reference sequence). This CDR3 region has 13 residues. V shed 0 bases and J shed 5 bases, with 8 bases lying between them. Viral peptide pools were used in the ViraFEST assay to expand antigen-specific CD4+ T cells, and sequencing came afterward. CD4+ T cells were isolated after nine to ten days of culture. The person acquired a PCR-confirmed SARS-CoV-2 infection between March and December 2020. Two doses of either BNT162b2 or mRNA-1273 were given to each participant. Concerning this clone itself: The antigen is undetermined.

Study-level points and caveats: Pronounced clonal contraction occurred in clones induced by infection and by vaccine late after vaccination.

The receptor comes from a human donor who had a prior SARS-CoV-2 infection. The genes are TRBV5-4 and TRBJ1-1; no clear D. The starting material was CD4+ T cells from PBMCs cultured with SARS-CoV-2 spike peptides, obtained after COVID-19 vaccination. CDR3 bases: TGTGCCAGCAGCTTGGACTCAGCAACTGAAGCTTTCTTT. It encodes CASSLDSATEAFF. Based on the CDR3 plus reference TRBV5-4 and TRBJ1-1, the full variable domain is ETGVTQSPTHLIKTRGQQVTLRCSSQSGHNTVSWYQQALGQGPQFIFQYYREEENGRGNFPPRFSGLQFPNYSSELNVNALELDDSALYLCASSLDSATEAFFGQGTRLTVV.